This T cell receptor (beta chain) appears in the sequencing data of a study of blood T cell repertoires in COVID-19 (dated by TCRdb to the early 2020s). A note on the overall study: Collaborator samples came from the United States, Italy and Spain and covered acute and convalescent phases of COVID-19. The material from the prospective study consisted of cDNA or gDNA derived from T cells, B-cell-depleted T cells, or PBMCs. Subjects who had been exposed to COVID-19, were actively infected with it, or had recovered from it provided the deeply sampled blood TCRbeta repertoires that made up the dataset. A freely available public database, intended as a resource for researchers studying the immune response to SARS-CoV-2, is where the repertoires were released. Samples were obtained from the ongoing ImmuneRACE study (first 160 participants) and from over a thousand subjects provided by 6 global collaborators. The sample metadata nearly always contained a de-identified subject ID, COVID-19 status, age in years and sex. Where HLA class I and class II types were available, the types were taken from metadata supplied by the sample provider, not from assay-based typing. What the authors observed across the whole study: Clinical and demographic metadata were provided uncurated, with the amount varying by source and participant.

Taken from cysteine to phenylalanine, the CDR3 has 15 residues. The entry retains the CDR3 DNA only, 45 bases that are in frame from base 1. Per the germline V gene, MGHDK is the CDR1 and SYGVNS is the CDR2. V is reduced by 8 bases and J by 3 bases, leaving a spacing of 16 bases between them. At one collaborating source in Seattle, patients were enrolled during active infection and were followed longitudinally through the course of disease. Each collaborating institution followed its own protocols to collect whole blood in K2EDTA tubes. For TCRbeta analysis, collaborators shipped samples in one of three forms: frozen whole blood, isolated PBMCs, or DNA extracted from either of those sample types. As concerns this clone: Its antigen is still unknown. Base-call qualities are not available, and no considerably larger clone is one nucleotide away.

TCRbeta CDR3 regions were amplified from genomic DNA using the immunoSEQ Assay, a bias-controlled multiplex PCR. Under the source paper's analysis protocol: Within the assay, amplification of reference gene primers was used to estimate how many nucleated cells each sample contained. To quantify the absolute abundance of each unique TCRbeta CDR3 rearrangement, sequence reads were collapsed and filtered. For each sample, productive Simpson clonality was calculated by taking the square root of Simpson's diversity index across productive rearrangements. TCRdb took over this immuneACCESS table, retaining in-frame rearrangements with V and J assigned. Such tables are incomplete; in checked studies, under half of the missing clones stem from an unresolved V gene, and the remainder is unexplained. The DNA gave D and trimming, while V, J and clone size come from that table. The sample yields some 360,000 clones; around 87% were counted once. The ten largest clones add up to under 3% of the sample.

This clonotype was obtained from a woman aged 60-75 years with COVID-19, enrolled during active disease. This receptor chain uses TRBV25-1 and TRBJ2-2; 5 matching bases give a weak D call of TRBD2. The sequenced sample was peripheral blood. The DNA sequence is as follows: TGTGCCAGCTCCCCTGGGGAGTTGTACACCGGGGAGCTGTTTTTT. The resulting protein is CASSPGELYTGELFF.